What follows is one T cell receptor beta chain and its context. No antigen is known for it. This record belongs to a study of cytomegalovirus exposure and HLA in healthy donors. Study results and caveats: The study reported that TCR beta sequences accurately predicted HLA-A and HLA-B alleles in most subjects. Analysis was performed later, and it showed HLA-associated TCR beta chains to be more clonally expanded than equally common others.

This CDR3 has 18 residues. Looked up from germline, CDR1 is LGHNA and CDR2 is YNFKEQ. J was trimmed by 4 bases and V by 1 base; bases with no gene match: 15. In the PCR, 60 Vbeta and 13 Jbeta primers were used. Generated by immunoSEQ multiplex PCR, the TCRdb table keeps only in-frame clones and is missing some. Found here are about 160,000 clones, 82% of them singletons; the top ten hold 0.96%. Sequenced sample: PBMCs. The V gene is TRBV4-2, the J gene TRBJ2-7, with 8 bases matching TRBD2. This TCR came from a girl aged 2 to 10 in good health and CMV-seropositive. The CDR3 spells CASSQGPTGASGFYEQYF. CDR3 coding DNA: TGTGCCAGCAGCCAAGGGCCGACTGGGGCTAGCGGGTTTTACGAGCAGTACTTC.